The 10 T cell receptor beta chains reported below all come from one sample, sequenced in a study of blood T cell repertoires in COVID-19. Profiled with immunoSEQ multiplex PCR; TCRdb holds only in-frame clones, not every one. The data contain around 58,000 clones, over 80% of them singletons. The source material was peripheral blood. Receptors originate from a human donor in a cohort sampled during active COVID-19.

The chain combines TRBV7-2 with TRBJ1-6; 7 bases match TRBD1. Germline CDR1 SGHTA, CDR2 FQGNSA. CDR3 length equals 13 residues. With V trimmed by 5 bases and J by 9 bases, 4 bases remained unmatched. CDR3 region: CASSTNRGSPLHF. DNA of the CDR3: TGTGCCAGCAGCACCAACAGGGGTTCACCCCTCCACTTT.

The chain carries TRBV5-1 and TRBJ2-7, with 9 nucleotides matching TRBD1. The CDR3 covers 15 residues. With 3 bases clipped from V and 0 bases from J, the junction kept 4 bases outside the gene matches. Germline assignment: CDR1 SGHRS and CDR2 YFSETQ. CDR3 sequence reads: CASSSGQGSSYEQYF. The DNA of the CDR3 is TGCGCCAGCAGCTCCGGACAGGGGAGCTCCTACGAGCAGTACTTC.

V is TRBV19 and J is TRBJ1-6, with 9 nucleotides matching TRBD1. The V gene's germline CDR1 is LNHDA and CDR2 SQIVND (reference sequence). J lost 10 bases, V lost 6 bases, and 7 bases had no gene match. There are 14 residues in the CDR3. CDR3 DNA sequence: TGTGCCAGTAGACCCGGGACAGGGTTCTCACCCCTCCACTTT. Translation gives CASRPGTGFSPLHF.

The chain carries TRBV9 and TRBJ2-3; 7 bases line up with TRBD2. The CDR3 length is 15 residues. J gave up 3 bases and V 0 bases, and 4 bases lay outside the gene matches. Germline V CDR1 and CDR2: SGDLS, YYNGEE. In DNA form, the CDR3 reads TGTGCCAGCAGCGTAGGTGCGGGAGAGACAGATACGCAGTATTTT. Encoded protein: CASSVGAGETDTQYF.

The J gene is TRBJ2-3, the V gene TRBV6-6; TRBD1 agrees at 10 bases. In germline, CDR1 is MNHNY, CDR2 SVGAGI (reference sequence). V shed 5 bases and J 4 bases; nucleotides not matched to a gene: 6. The CDR3 is 15 amino acids. The CDR3 spells CASSPPGQGPDTQYF. In DNA form, the CDR3 reads TGTGCCAGCAGTCCTCCGGGACAGGGGCCAGATACGCAGTATTTT.

This clone was seen only once. The chain carries TRBV18 and TRBJ1-1; D gene unclear. V lost 0 bases to trimming and J lost 0 bases, with 8 bases between them. The CDR3 covers 15 residues. Germline CDR1 is KGHSH and CDR2 is LQKENI. CDR3 in amino acids: CASSPPSEVNTEAFF. CDR3 DNA sequence: TGTGCCAGCTCACCACCGTCAGAAGTGAACACTGAAGCTTTCTTT.

The genes are TRBV18 and TRBJ1-2, with TRBD1 matching 7 bases. The CDR3 consists of 14 residues. The V gene end was trimmed by 5 bases and the J gene end by 2 bases; junction bases not matched to a gene: 5. Germline V gene sequence: CDR1 KGHSH, CDR2 LQKENI. The CDR3 DNA follows: TGTGCCAGCTCATCCCTGGGACAGAACTATGGCTACACCTTC. Encoded protein: CASSSLGQNYGYTF.

The chain couples TRBV7-7 to TRBJ2-2, with D possibly matching TRBD1 (5 bases). The CDR3 extends over 14 amino acids. The V gene's germline CDR1 is SSHAT and CDR2 FNYEAQ (reference sequence). V dropped 6 bases and J dropped 5 bases, with 13 bases sitting between them. This CDR3 reads CASSWAPGTGELFF. As DNA, the CDR3 is TGTGCCAGCAGTTGGGCCCCAGGGACCGGGGAGCTGTTTTTT. Full variable domain (missing parts from reference TRBV7-7 and TRBJ2-2): GAGVSQSPRYKVTKRGQDVTLRCDPISSHATLYWYQQALGQGPEFLTYFNYEAQPDKSGLPSDRFSAERPEGSISTLTIQRTEQRDSAMYRCASSWAPGTGELFFGEGSRLTVL.

This chain joins TRBV30 and TRBJ1-6; no clear D. Germline values: CDR1 GTSNPN, CDR2 SVGIG (reference sequence). This CDR3 is 13 amino acids long. Between the trimmed V and J ends, which lost 8 bases and 2 bases, there was a span of 10 bases. The CDR3 is CAGAGTYNSPLHF. The CDR3 nucleotides are TGTGCCGGCGCGGGGACCTATAATTCACCCCTCCACTTT.

This clone was observed a few times. This rearrangement joins TRBV5-6 to TRBJ2-7; 9 bases line up with TRBD2. CDR1 is SGHDT, CDR2 YYEEEE, per germline. This CDR3 region has 16 residues. With V trimmed by 2 bases and J by 3 bases, 9 bases remained unmatched. The CDR3 DNA is TGTGCCAGCAGCTTAAGGGGACTAGCAAGTATCTACGAGCAGTACTTC. Its translation is CASSLRGLASIYEQYF.